A single sample gave rise to the 14 T cell receptor beta chains below, sequenced in a study of cytomegalovirus exposure and HLA in healthy donors. Researchers ran the PCR with 60 Vbeta and 13 Jbeta primers. Assay: immunoSEQ multiplex PCR; the TCRdb copy retains only in-frame clones and omits some. This sample contains 120,000 to 150,000 clones. Sequencing was performed on PBMCs. The origin of the receptors is a woman aged 45-60 years in good health and CMV-seronegative.

The chain couples TRBV6-5 to TRBJ2-1; 9 positions agree with TRBD1. Germline loops: CDR1 MNHEY, CDR2 SVGAGI. V shed 4 bases, J shed 6 bases, and the junction held 4 bases outside the gene matches. The CDR3 consists of 14 residues. The CDR3 DNA follows: TGTGCCAGCAGTTCCTACAGGGGGCGCAATGAGCAGTTCTTC. It specifies CASSSYRGRNEQFF.

This rearrangement joins TRBV4-1 to TRBJ2-1; TRBD1 might be the D (6 bases). The CDR3 extends over 16 amino acids. V was cut by 3 bases and J by 4 bases, with 16 bases left in between. The germline V gene encodes CDR1 MGHRA and CDR2 YSYEKL. The CDR3 protein is CASSHDYRVGYNEQFF. The CDR3 DNA is TGCGCCAGCAGCCATGACTACAGGGTAGGATACAATGAGCAGTTCTTC.

The chain combines TRBV11-3 with TRBJ2-3; D unclear. V was trimmed by 3 bases and J by 0 bases, leaving 7 bases between them. This CDR3 spans 14 amino acids. The germline V gene encodes CDR1 SGHNT and CDR2 YENEEA. CDR3 DNA: TGTGCCAGCAGCTTGGGCTTGAGCACAGATACGCAGTATTTT. This encodes CASSLGLSTDTQYF. The full variable domain, its missing parts supplied by reference TRBV11-3 and TRBJ2-3, is EAGVVQSPRYKIIEKKQPVAFWCNPISGHNTLYWYLQNLGQGPELLIRYENEEAVDDSQLPKDRFSAERLKGVDSTLKIQPAELGDSAVYLCASSLGLSTDTQYFGPGTRLTVL.

The chain links TRBV30 to TRBJ2-7; 10 nucleotides agree with TRBD1. This CDR3 comprises 11 residues. Germline V CDR1 and CDR2: GTSNPN, SVGIG (reference sequence). The V segment lost 8 bases and the J segment 6 bases; nucleotides outside the gene matches: 4. CDR3 nucleotide sequence: TGTGCCGCCGGACAGGGGGGCGAGCAGTACTTC. The encoded protein is CAAGQGGEQYF.

V usage is TRBV7-3 and J usage is TRBJ1-1, with D tentatively TRBD1 (5 bases). The V gene's germline CDR1 is SGHTA and CDR2 FQGTGA. CDR3 length equals 13 residues. Trimming removed 7 bases from V and 4 bases from J, with 13 bases in between. CDR3 bases: TGTGCCAGCACTCCCCCGGGGGGCACTGAAGCTTTCTTT. Its translation: CASTPPGGTEAFF.

The rearrangement joins TRBV11-2 to TRBJ2-7; no clear D. Deletions cut 5 bases from V and 9 bases from J, with 17 bases between. Germline CDR1 SGHAT, CDR2 FQNNGV. The CDR3 is 13 amino acids. The CDR3 DNA reads TGTGCCAGCAGCACCTCACAGTCCGTGGGGCAGTACTTC. Encoded protein: CASSTSQSVGQYF.

The V call is TRBV27, the J call TRBJ2-2; the match to TRBD1 covers 7 bases. The CDR3 extends over 15 amino acids. Trimming cost V 5 bases and J 3 bases; bases outside gene matches: 6. Germline CDR1 reads MNHEY; CDR2 reads SMNVEV (reference sequence). CDR3 protein: CASSPGTAYTGELFF. In DNA, the CDR3 is TGTGCCAGCAGTCCCGGGACAGCCTACACCGGGGAGCTGTTTTTT.

This rearrangement joins TRBV19 to TRBJ2-2, with 9 bases identical to TRBD1. CDR1 and CDR2 from the germline V gene are LNHDA and SQIVND (reference sequence). The J segment lost 7 bases and the V segment lost 4 bases, leaving 13 bases of the junction unmatched. This CDR3 is 17 amino acids long. CDR3 in DNA: TGTGCCAGTAGTACTATTTTTGGACAGGGGAAGGGCGGGGAGCTGTTTTTT. Protein sequence: CASSTIFGQGKGGELFF.

The chain links TRBV28 to TRBJ2-1, with 11 bases matching TRBD2. V was pared by 6 bases and J by 0 bases, with 7 bases of the junction left unmatched. In germline, CDR1 is MDHEN, CDR2 SYDVKM. The CDR3 consists of 17 residues. The chain's CDR3 is CASRAIAGGSSYNEQFF. CDR3 bases: TGTGCCAGCAGGGCCATAGCGGGGGGGAGCTCCTACAATGAGCAGTTCTTC.

The chain recombines TRBV28 with TRBJ2-1; 11 positions agree with TRBD2. CDR1 and CDR2 from the germline V gene are MDHEN and SYDVKM. The CDR3 totals 14 residues. With V trimmed by 3 bases and J by 10 bases, 5 bases remained unmatched. The CDR3 DNA reads as TGTGCCAGCAGTTTGACTAGCGGGACCCGCGAGCAGTTCTTC. Translation gives CASSLTSGTREQFF.

J is TRBJ1-2 and V is TRBV7-3, with D possibly being TRBD1 (6 bases). Germline V CDR1 and CDR2: SGHTA, FQGTGA. This CDR3 has 13 residues. The V and J ends lost 4 bases and 8 bases respectively, with 14 bases between them. This CDR3 reads CASSSNTGLGYTF. The CDR3 nucleotides read TGTGCCAGCAGCTCTAATACAGGGCTCGGCTACACCTTC.

V gene TRBV7-3 combines with J gene TRBJ2-5, with D possibly TRBD2 on 6 matching bases. V lost 5 bases and J lost 5, with 12 bases in between. This CDR3 contains 13 residues. Germline V gene data show CDR1 as SGHTA and CDR2 as FQGTGA. The CDR3 region is CASSPGVGETQYF. The DNA for the CDR3 is TGTGCCAGCAGCCCGGGAGTCGGGGAGACCCAGTACTTC.

The chain couples TRBV5-1 to TRBJ2-1, with TRBD1 matching over 9 bases. CDR1 and CDR2 from the germline V gene are SGHRS and YFSETQ. The CDR3 has 14 residues. V was pared by 4 bases and J by 8 bases, with 7 bases of the junction left unmatched. This CDR3 reads CASSGGQGNDEQFF. DNA of the CDR3: TGCGCCAGCAGCGGGGGACAGGGTAACGATGAGCAGTTCTTC.

The chain recombines TRBV5-1 with TRBJ1-2, with D perhaps TRBD1 (6 bases). Germline CDR1 and CDR2: SGHRS and YFSETQ. The CDR3 totals 14 residues. With 4 bases removed from V and 0 bases from J, the gap between germline ends came to 10 bases. CDR3: CASSADSPNYGYTF. The CDR3 DNA sequence: TGCGCCAGCAGCGCGGACAGCCCTAACTATGGCTACACCTTC. Looking up the rest from reference TRBV5-1 and TRBJ1-2 gives the full variable domain: KAGVTQTPRYLIKTRGQQVTLSCSPISGHRSVSWYQQTPGQGLQFLFEYFSETQRNKGNFPGRFSGRQFSNSRSEMNVSTLELGDSALYLCASSADSPNYGYTFGSGTRLTVV.